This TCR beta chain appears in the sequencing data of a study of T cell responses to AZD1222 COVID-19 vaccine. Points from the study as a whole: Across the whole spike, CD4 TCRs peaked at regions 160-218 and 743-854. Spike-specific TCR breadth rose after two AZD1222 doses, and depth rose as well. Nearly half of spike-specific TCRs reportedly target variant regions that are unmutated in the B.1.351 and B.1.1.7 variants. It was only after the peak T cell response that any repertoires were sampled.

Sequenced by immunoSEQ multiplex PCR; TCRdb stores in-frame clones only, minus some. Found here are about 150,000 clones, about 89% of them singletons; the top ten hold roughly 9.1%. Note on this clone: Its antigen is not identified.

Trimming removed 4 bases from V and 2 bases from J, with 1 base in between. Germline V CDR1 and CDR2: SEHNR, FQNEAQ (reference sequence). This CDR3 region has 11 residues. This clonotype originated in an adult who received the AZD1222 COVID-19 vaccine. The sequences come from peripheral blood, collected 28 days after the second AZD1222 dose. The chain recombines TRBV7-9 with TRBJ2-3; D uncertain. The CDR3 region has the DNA TGTGCCAGCAGCTACACAGATACGCAGTATTTT. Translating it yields CASSYTDTQYF. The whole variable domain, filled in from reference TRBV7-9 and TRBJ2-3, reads DTGVSQNPRHKITKRGQNVTFRCDPISEHNRLYWYRQTLGQGPEFLTYFQNEAQLEKSRLLSDRFSAERPKGSFSTLEIQRTEQGDSAMYLCASSYTDTQYFGPGTRLTVL.